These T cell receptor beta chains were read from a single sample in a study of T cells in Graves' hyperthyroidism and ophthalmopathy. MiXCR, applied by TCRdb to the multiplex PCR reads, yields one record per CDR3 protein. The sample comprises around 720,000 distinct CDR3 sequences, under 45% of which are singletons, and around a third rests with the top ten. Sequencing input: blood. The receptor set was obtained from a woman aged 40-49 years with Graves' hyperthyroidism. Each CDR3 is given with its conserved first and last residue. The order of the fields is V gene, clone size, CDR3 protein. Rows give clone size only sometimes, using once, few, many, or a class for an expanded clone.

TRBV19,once,CASEQGREAFF
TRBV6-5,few,CASSELTRGYEQYF
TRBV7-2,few,CASSPGGNSKYGYTF
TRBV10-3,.,CAITSGGQPQHF
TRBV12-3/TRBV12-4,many,CASSPQGAGGELFF
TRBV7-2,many,CASSPWVGQPQHF
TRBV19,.,CASRGPPRDQPQHF
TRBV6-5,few,CASRPTDRFTEAFF
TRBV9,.,CASSVRVGGGYDYTF
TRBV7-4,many,CASSRSGGGTEAFF
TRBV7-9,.,CASSLEEGTVLGF
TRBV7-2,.,CASSSTEGSGTRDGSRKTQYF
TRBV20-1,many,CSASQDRANSPLHF
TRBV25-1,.,CASRSGGTGKNTGELFF